The 32 T cell receptor beta chains in this list originate from one sample, sequenced in a study of T cells in Graves' hyperthyroidism and ophthalmopathy. Researchers amplified the TCR beta CDR3 regions from RNA transcripts. Primed by the HTBI set, a first-round RT-PCR was run on the TCR CDR3. TCRdb re-analysed the multiplex PCR reads in MiXCR, keeping a single row per CDR3 protein. Of over 650,000 distinct CDR3 sequences in the sample, less than 45% were seen once. The sequencing sample was made of peripheral blood or thyroid tissue (not recorded which). These receptors all stem from an adult man with Graves' disease, either hyperthyroidism or ophthalmopathy (not recorded which).

The chain recombines TRBV7-8 with TRBJ1-2, with D maybe TRBD1 (6 bases). Germline-derived CDR1 and CDR2 are SGHVS and FQNEAQ. The CDR3 runs 15 residues. The V end lost 5 bases, the J end lost 5 bases, and 18 bases lay between the germline ends. CDR3 DNA: TGTGCCAGCAGCCAAACCCTCTGGGGGCAATATGGCTACACCTTC. Its translation is CASSQTLWGQYGYTF.

This clonotype was counted a single time. The gene calls are TRBV15 and TRBJ2-3, with 9 bases lining up with TRBD2. The ends lost 3 bases at V and 3 bases at J; junction bases unmatched: 4. The CDR3 extends over 15 amino acids. Germline CDR1 reads LNHNV; CDR2 reads YYDKDF (reference sequence). CDR3 DNA: TGTGCCACCAGCAGGCTAGCGGGAAATACAGATACGCAGTATTTT. Its protein is CATSRLAGNTDTQYF. Using reference TRBV15 and TRBJ2-3 for the parts outside the CDR3, the full variable domain is DAMVIQNPRYQVTQFGKPVTLSCSQTLNHNVMYWYQQKSSQAPKLLFHYYDKDFNNEADTPDNFQSRRPNTSFCFLDIRSPGLGDTAMYLCATSRLAGNTDTQYFGPGTRLTVL.

This clonotype was recorded at least ten times. J is TRBJ2-2 and V is TRBV7-3; D is unresolved. CDR1 is SGHTA and CDR2 is FQGTGA in the germline V gene. V lost 5 bases, J lost 1 base, and 8 bases lay in between. This CDR3 region has 14 residues. In DNA form, the CDR3 reads TGTGCCAGCAGCCCGACTTGGAACACCGGGGAGCTGTTTTTT. Translating gives CASSPTWNTGELFF.

This clonotype came up many times. The chain links TRBV9 to TRBJ1-6, with 8 nucleotides matching TRBD1. The CDR3 extends over 14 amino acids. Unmatched junction bases numbered 5, after V lost 3 bases and J lost 9 bases. Germline CDR1 SGDLS, CDR2 YYNGEE. The CDR3 DNA reads TGTGCCAGCAGCGCGGGGGACAGGATTTCACCCCTCCACTTT. This translates into CASSAGDRISPLHF.

This clonotype was seen a few times. The rearrangement joins TRBV11-1 to TRBJ1-1, with D possibly matching TRBD1 (6 bases). Germline V gives CDR1 SGHAT, CDR2 FQDESV (reference sequence). The CDR3 is 16 residues long. The V and J ends lost 3 bases and 1 base respectively, with 15 bases between them. CDR3 region: CASSFYTGFANTEAFF. As DNA, the CDR3 is TGTGCCAGCAGCTTCTACACAGGGTTTGCGAACACTGAAGCTTTCTTT.

The table lists this clonotype with a count of one. The V and J genes are TRBV20-1 and TRBJ1-4, with D possibly matching TRBD1 (6 bases). CDR1 is DFQATT and CDR2 is SNEGSKA in the germline V gene (reference sequence). The CDR3 covers 14 residues. V shed 8 bases and J shed 6 bases, with 19 bases lying between them. The CDR3 DNA is TGCAGTCTAGTAAGGGGGAGTGGCTATGAAAAACTGTTTTTT. Translation: CSLVRGSGYEKLFF.

The V gene is TRBV2, the J gene TRBJ1-2; TRBD1 matches at 9 bases. This CDR3 contains 15 residues. Trimming at V came to 6 bases and at J to 3 bases, leaving 8 bases not matched to a gene. Germline lookup yields CDR1 SNHLY and CDR2 FYNNEI. The CDR3 DNA reads TGTGCCAGCAGAGCAAACAGGGGGCCGGACTATGGCTACACCTTC. Translated, it gives CASRANRGPDYGYTF.

The genes are TRBV29-1 and TRBJ2-7; no firm D call. The germline gives CDR1 SQVTM, CDR2 ANQGSEA. Trimming cost V 3 bases and J 0 bases, with 9 bases left between them. CDR3 size: 13 residues. CDR3 bases: TGCAGCGTTGAGGACCTTGACTCCTACGAGCAGTACTTC. It translates to CSVEDLDSYEQYF.

CDR3 region: CASSYAGGSNQPQHF. The CDR3 DNA reads as TGTGCCAGCAGTTACGCGGGGGGTAGCAATCAGCCCCAGCATTTT. V usage is TRBV7-4 and J usage is TRBJ1-5; a possible D gene is TRBD1 (5 bases). CDR3 length equals 15 residues. The germline V gene has CDR1 SGHVT and CDR2 SQSDAQ. Trimming removed 6 bases at V and 0 bases at J, with 12 bases between.

The V and J genes are TRBV12-3 or TRBV12-4 and TRBJ1-5, with 7 bases fitting TRBD1. The V segment lost 2 bases and the J segment 4 bases; nucleotides outside the gene matches: 8. The CDR3 contains 16 residues. In DNA, the CDR3 is TGTGCCAGCAGTTTATTCCCAGGGGGAGGTAATCAGCCCCAGCATTTT. Protein sequence: CASSLFPGGGNQPQHF.

This clonotype has ten or more counts. The chain carries TRBV7-2 and TRBJ1-2; D uncertain. The V and J ends lost 1 base and 3 bases respectively, with 9 bases between them. The CDR3 spans 14 residues. Germline CDR1 is SGHTA and CDR2 is FQGNSA. CDR3 sequence reads: CASSLVVADYGYTF. CDR3 DNA: TGTGCCAGCAGCTTAGTAGTGGCTGACTATGGCTACACCTTC.

The J gene is TRBJ2-2, the V gene TRBV25-1; D is tentatively TRBD1 or TRBD2 (5 bases each). The germline V gene encodes CDR1 MGHDK and CDR2 SYGVNS. CDR3 size: 16 residues. The CDR3 coding sequence is TGTGCTAGTGTTCCCCCCGGGGCAGTGAACACCGGGGAGCTGTTTTTT. As protein: CASVPPGAVNTGELFF.

V and J are TRBV7-2 and TRBJ2-2; D is unresolved. The CDR3 has 12 residues. V dropped 5 bases and J dropped 8 bases, with 9 bases sitting between them. The germline CDR1 and CDR2 sequences are SGHTA and FQGNSA. The CDR3 region is CASSMDGGELFF. CDR3 bases: TGTGCCAGCAGCATGGACGGAGGGGAGCTGTTTTTT.

This clonotype was detected a few times. The chain is built from TRBV12-3 or TRBV12-4 and TRBJ1-2, with 8 bases that match TRBD1. This CDR3 has 13 amino acids. V lost 5 bases to trimming and J lost 8 bases; unmatched junction nucleotides: 7. Here the CDR3 reads CASSMDRVAGYTF. CDR3 sequence (DNA): TGTGCCAGCAGTATGGACAGGGTAGCGGGCTACACCTTC.

This clonotype came up a few times. The J gene is TRBJ1-6, the V gene TRBV4-2, with a weak D call TRBD1 (6 bases). With 2 bases removed from V and 8 bases from J, the gap between germline ends came to 10 bases. The germline V gene encodes CDR1 LGHNA and CDR2 YNFKEQ. This CDR3 contains 14 residues. The chain's CDR3 is CASSQRDTDSPLHF. The CDR3 coding sequence is TGTGCCAGCAGCCAAAGGGACACGGATTCACCCCTCCACTTT.

This clonotype was counted at least ten times. The V call is TRBV29-1, the J call TRBJ1-5; D might be TRBD1 (5 bases). Trimming took off 4 bases at V and 4 bases at J, with 11 bases between the two ends. Germline CDR1 reads SQVTM; CDR2 reads ANQGSEA. CDR3 length equals 13 residues. CDR3 amino acids: CSVGEWGNQPQHF. CDR3 in DNA: TGCAGCGTTGGGGAATGGGGGAATCAGCCCCAGCATTTT. The whole variable domain, filled in from reference TRBV29-1 and TRBJ1-5, reads SAVISQKPSRDICQRGTSLTIQCQVDSQVTMMFWYRQQPGQSLTLIATANQGSEATYESGFVIDKFPISRPNLTFSTLTVSNMSPEDSSIYLCSVGEWGNQPQHFGDGTRLSIL.

The table lists this clonotype with many counts. DNA for the CDR3: TGCAGTGCTAGAGAAGGACTAGCTGGCGAGCAGTACTTC. It translates to CSAREGLAGEQYF. The chain couples TRBV20-1 to TRBJ2-7; 8 bases match TRBD2. This CDR3 is 13 amino acids long. Per the germline V gene, CDR1 is DFQATT and CDR2 is SNEGSKA (reference sequence). The V and J ends lost 0 bases and 6 bases, in that order; junction bases with no gene match: 4.

The chain couples TRBV14 to TRBJ1-2, with D unresolved. V was pared by 4 bases and J by 0 bases, with 9 bases between. The CDR3 is 14 residues long. The V gene's germline CDR1 is SGHDN and CDR2 FVKESK. In DNA, the CDR3 is TGTGCCAGCAGCCCGGGAGGATCTAACTATGGCTACACCTTC. Its protein product is CASSPGGSNYGYTF.

The CDR3 protein is CASRRDGTSYEQYF. The DNA of the CDR3 is TGTGCCAGCAGGAGGGACGGCACCTCCTACGAGCAGTACTTC. This chain links TRBV7-9 with TRBJ2-7; D possibly uses TRBD1 or TRBD2 (5 bases each). The germline V gene has CDR1 SEHNR and CDR2 FQNEAQ (reference sequence). The V end was cut by 6 bases, the J end by 0 bases, with 12 bases between. The CDR3 has 14 residues.

The chain uses TRBV29-1 and TRBJ1-6; perhaps TRBD1 as D (5 bases). The germline V gene encodes CDR1 SQVTM and CDR2 ANQGSEA. The V gene lost 8 bases and the J gene lost 9 bases, with 11 bases spanning the gap. The CDR3 sequence is 11 residues long. CDR3 nucleotide sequence: TGCAGCATGGGGCCGGGTTCACCCCTCCACTTT. Protein: CSMGPGSPLHF.

This clonotype was seen ten or more times. The rearrangement links TRBV19 to TRBJ1-6; 8 bases fit TRBD1. The length of the CDR3 is 14 residues. V lost 4 bases to trimming and J lost 10 bases; unmatched junction nucleotides: 6. From germline, CDR1 is LNHDA and CDR2 SQIVND (reference sequence). Here the CDR3 DNA reads TGTGCCAGTAGTACGACAGGGGCACGCTCACCCCTCCACTTT. Translating it yields CASSTTGARSPLHF.

This sequence joins TRBV9 and TRBJ2-3; D gene ambiguous. CDR1 is SGDLS, CDR2 YYNGEE, per germline. The CDR3 length is 14 residues. Trimming shortened V by 1 base and J by 0 bases, and 6 bases separated the two germline ends. The CDR3 DNA reads TGTGCCAGCAGCGTACACGATAGCACAGATACGCAGTATTTT. Protein product: CASSVHDSTDTQYF. The full variable domain, its missing parts supplied by reference TRBV9 and TRBJ2-3, is DSGVTQTPKHLITATGQRVTLRCSPRSGDLSVYWYQQSLDQGLQFLIQYYNGEERAKGNILERFSAQQFPDLHSELNLSSLELGDSALYFCASSVHDSTDTQYFGPGTRLTVL.

Concerning this clonotype: This may be a read error, as it is one base from a much larger clone. This chain uses TRBV24-1 with TRBJ2-2, with TRBD2 matching over 11 bases. Germline assignment: CDR1 KGHDR and CDR2 SFDVKD. The CDR3 contains 16 residues. Unmatched junction bases numbered 2, after V lost 4 bases and J lost 2 bases. CDR3 DNA: TGTGCCACCAGTGACACTAGCGGGGGTAACACCGGGGAGCTGTTTTTT. It encodes CATSDTSGGNTGELFF.

J is TRBJ2-5 and V is TRBV7-2; 14 bases fit TRBD2. The trim removed 4 bases at V and 3 bases at J, leaving 10 bases unmatched. The germline CDR1 and CDR2 sequences are SGHTA and FQGNSA. The CDR3 runs to 18 residues. CDR3 protein: CASSSNPKGLAGEETQYF. The CDR3 nucleotides read TGTGCCAGCAGCTCCAACCCCAAGGGACTAGCGGGAGAAGAGACCCAGTACTTC.

The chain recombines TRBV20-1 with TRBJ2-3; D possibly corresponds to TRBD2 (5 bases). Germline values: CDR1 DFQATT, CDR2 SNEGSKA (reference sequence). The germline V and J ends were trimmed by 6 bases and 0 bases, with 13 bases remaining between them. The CDR3 sequence is 14 residues long. DNA for the CDR3: TGCAGTGCCACTAGTGGCGGCAGCACAGATACGCAGTATTTT. Protein product: CSATSGGSTDTQYF.

Concerning this clonotype: One end of the junction does not line up with germline, which may come from a read error. This chain connects TRBV10-3 to TRBJ1-1, with no clear D. Looked up from germline, CDR1 is ENHRY and CDR2 is SYGVKD. The CDR3 is made up of 18 amino acids. In DNA, the CDR3 is TGTGCCAGCAGTGAAGCGCGAGTACGAGCCGGATTGAACACTGAAGCTTTCTTT. It is translated as CASSEARVRAGLNTEAFF.

This chain connects TRBV15 to TRBJ1-5; TRBD1 might be the D (5 bases). V was clipped by 2 bases and J by 6 bases, with 11 bases between them. The germline V gene has CDR1 LNHNV and CDR2 YYDKDF (reference sequence). There are 14 residues in the CDR3. The chain's CDR3 is CATSRRDGGQPQHF. In nucleotides, the CDR3 is TGTGCCACCAGCAGACGGGACGGGGGTCAGCCCCAGCATTTT.

The V call is TRBV6-6, the J call TRBJ2-5, with a possible D match to TRBD1 (6 bases). V gave up 6 bases and J gave up 7 bases, with 15 bases separating them. The CDR3 is 13 amino acids. Germline CDR1 is MNHNY and CDR2 is SVGAGI (reference sequence). CDR3 sequence: CASRITGWGTQYF. DNA of the CDR3: TGTGCCAGCAGAATTACAGGGTGGGGGACCCAGTACTTC.

The chain carries TRBV9 and TRBJ1-4; tentative D call: TRBD1 (5 bases). In germline, CDR1 is SGDLS, CDR2 YYNGEE. The CDR3 extends over 14 amino acids. Trimming stripped 4 bases from V and 7 bases from J, with 14 bases between. The CDR3 DNA reads as TGTGCCAGCAGCCAAGTCGGGGCCAGTGAAAAACTGTTTTTT. It is translated as CASSQVGASEKLFF.

J is TRBJ2-5 and V is TRBV2, with D maybe TRBD2 (5 bases). V dropped 4 bases and J dropped 7 bases, with 13 bases sitting between them. Germline assignment: CDR1 SNHLY and CDR2 FYNNEI. This CDR3 region has 13 residues. CDR3 sequence reads: CASSALGPLTQYF. The CDR3 region has the DNA TGTGCCAGCAGTGCACTAGGACCCCTGACCCAGTACTTC.

This clonotype has only a few counts. This sequence joins TRBV20-1 and TRBJ1-2, with no clear D. V was cut by 7 bases and J by 7 bases, with 10 bases left in between. This CDR3 region has 10 residues. Germline values: CDR1 DFQATT, CDR2 SNEGSKA (reference sequence). The CDR3 region has the DNA TGCAGTGTTCCCTCGGGTGGCTACACCTTC. Protein product: CSVPSGGYTF.

Notes on this clonotype: This may be a read error: a much more frequent sequence differs by one nucleotide. No conserved phenylalanine or tryptophan ends this CDR3, so it is likely a read error. The CDR3 protein is CASSLEQGTNQPQHL. CDR3 bases: TGTGCCAGCAGCTTAGAGCAGGGGACGAATCAGCCCCAGCATCTT. This sequence joins TRBV7-8 and TRBJ1-5, with a possible D match to TRBD1 (6 bases). Germline CDR1 and CDR2: SGHVS and FQNEAQ. The CDR3 spans 15 residues. V dropped 1 base and J dropped 4 bases, with 11 bases sitting between them.